The source of this TCR beta chain is a study of siplizumab effects on memory and regulatory T cells. Whole-study findings and limits: With siplizumab, Treg-derived clones averaged about 70% of mappable alloreactive CD4+ clones, versus about 25% in controls. Roughly 75-95% of proliferating CD4+ or CD8+ clones lacked an assignable naive or memory phenotype.

The germline V gene has CDR1 MDHEN and CDR2 SYDVKM. Trimming removed 1 base from V and 1 base from J, with 9 bases in between. The CDR3 is made up of 15 amino acids. This clone was detected a few times. Antigen unknown. In each sample, about 10^5 TCR templates were assayed. Some clones are missing from TCRdb's copy, which holds only in-frame ones; the method was immunoSEQ multiplex PCR. Of some 100,000 clones listed, 90% to 95% are singletons. The rearrangement joins TRBV28 to TRBJ2-3, with a possible D match to TRBD2 (5 bases). This receptor was identified in a human donor in good health. The sequencing input was Tregs sorted from blood. The CDR3, as DNA: TGTGCCAGCAGTTTATTGGTGGGAGGCACAGATACGCAGTATTTT. This encodes CASSLLVGGTDTQYF.